This paragraph reports one T cell receptor (beta chain). The data stem from a study of blood T cell repertoires in COVID-19. Across the whole study: Specimens from acute and convalescent COVID-19 originated in the United States, Italy and Spain. PBMCs, B-cell-depleted T cells, or T cells were the source of the cDNA or gDNA that made up the material.

Per the study methods: It was from reference gene primer amplification that nucleated cell counts were estimated. Measured with immunoSEQ multiplex PCR; TCRdb has only the in-frame clones, and not every one. For V, J and clone size, that table is used; D and trimming come from the DNA. Counted here are over 10,000 clones, 88% occurring once; the ten biggest clones make up over 25%. This TCR came from a human donor in a cohort sampled during active COVID-19. Input material: peripheral blood.

The CDR3 here is CASSIRRLAKNIQYF. The DNA of the CDR3 is TGTGCCAGTAGTATCCGGCGACTAGCCAAAAACATTCAGTACTTC. The V call is TRBV19, the J call TRBJ2-4; D is unclear. The CDR3 runs to 15 residues. Trimming shortened V by 3 bases and J by 0 bases, and 9 bases separated the two germline ends. Germline V gene data show CDR1 as LNHDA and CDR2 as SQIVND (reference sequence).